This section outlines one TCR beta chain sequence together with its context. This specimen comes from a study of identical twins. The CDR3 extends over 14 amino acids. The germline CDR1 and CDR2 sequences are DFQATT and SNEGSKA (reference sequence). Trimming took off 1 base at V and 3 bases at J, with 13 bases between the two ends. It was template switching that added a universal primer site, and there were unique molecular identifiers on the cDNA. TCRdb itself ran the 5' RACE reads through MiXCR, one entry per CDR3 protein. The sample has about 570,000 distinct CDR3 sequences; 9.5% to 10% are singletons. Separately, the same data were catalogued under a study of yellow fever vaccine responses in identical twins. In that study: Reportedly, twins' vaccine T cell responses looked partly convergent and partly personalized.

Source material: PBMCs. This rearrangement joins TRBV20-1 to TRBJ2-7; D ambiguous. This clonotype was sampled from a woman aged 18 to 35 in good health. Here the CDR3 reads CSARVTRIFYEQYF. The CDR3 bases are TGCAGTGCTAGAGTAACCAGGATCTTCTACGAGCAGTACTTC.